This T cell receptor (beta chain) was identified during a study of shared clonotypes between healthy human individuals. The study, taken as a whole, reports: How much donors shared clonotypes was expected to be affected by sequencing depth.

The CDR3 is 13 amino acids. The germline gives CDR1 SEHNR, CDR2 FQNEAQ (reference sequence). Trimming took 0 bases from V and 5 from J, leaving 8 bases between them. Worth noting for this clone: Its antigen remains unknown.

Deep-level running was used for the assay. Some 28,000 T cell genomes (roughly 310 ng DNA) went into each PBMC replicate. Profiled with immunoSEQ multiplex PCR; TCRdb holds only in-frame clones, not every one. The table lists fewer than 650,000 clones, around 78% of them singletons, with around 12% in the top ten. J is TRBJ2-7 and V is TRBV7-9; D remains unclear. The sequence was collected from a middle-aged woman in good health. Some clones in this sample may be carry-over from other donors' samples. The sequenced sample was PBMCs. CDR3 sequence (DNA): TGTGCCAGCAGCTTAGCAAGGACCAACGAGCAGTACTTC. Translated: CASSLARTNEQYF.